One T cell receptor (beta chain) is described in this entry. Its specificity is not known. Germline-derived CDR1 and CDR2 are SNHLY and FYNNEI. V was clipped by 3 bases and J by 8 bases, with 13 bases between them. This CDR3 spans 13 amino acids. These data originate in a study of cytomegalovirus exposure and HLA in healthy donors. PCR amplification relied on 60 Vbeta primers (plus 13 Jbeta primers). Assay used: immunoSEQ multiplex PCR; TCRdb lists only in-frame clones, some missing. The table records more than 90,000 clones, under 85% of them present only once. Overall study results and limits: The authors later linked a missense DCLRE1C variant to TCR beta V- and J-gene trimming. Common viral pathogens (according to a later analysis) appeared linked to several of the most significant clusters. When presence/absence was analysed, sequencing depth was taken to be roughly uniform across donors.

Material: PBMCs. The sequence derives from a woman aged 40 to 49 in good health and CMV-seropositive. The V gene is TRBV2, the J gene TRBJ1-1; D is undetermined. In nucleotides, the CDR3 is TGTGCCAGCAGTGAGGGTCCTACGGGGGAAGCTTTCTTT. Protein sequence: CASSEGPTGEAFF. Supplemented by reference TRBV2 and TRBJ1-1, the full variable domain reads EPEVTQTPSHQVTQMGQEVILRCVPISNHLYFYWYRQILGQKVEFLVSFYNNEISEKSEIFDDQFSVERPDGSNFTLKIRSTKLEDSAMYFCASSEGPTGEAFFGQGTRLTVV.